These 23 T cell receptor beta chains were sequenced from one sample in a study of blood T cell repertoires in COVID-19. TCRdb's copy holds only in-frame clones and misses some; the assay was immunoSEQ multiplex PCR. The sample holds some 28,000 clones, 84% seen once. Sequenced material: peripheral blood. These receptor sequences come from a man in his 70s with active COVID-19.

The V call is TRBV2, the J call TRBJ2-5; 7 bases fit TRBD2. V lost 1 base, J lost 5 bases, and 10 bases stayed unmatched. The CDR3 is made up of 16 amino acids. The germline V gene has CDR1 SNHLY and CDR2 FYNNEI. The CDR3: CASSEDRASGEETQYF. CDR3 in DNA: TGTGCCAGCAGTGAAGACCGGGCTAGCGGAGAGGAGACCCAGTACTTC. The full variable domain, in which reference TRBV2 and TRBJ2-5 provide the parts outside the CDR3, is EPEVTQTPSHQVTQMGQEVILRCVPISNHLYFYWYRQILGQKVEFLVSFYNNEISEKSEIFDDQFSVERPDGSNFTLKIRSTKLEDSAMYFCASSEDRASGEETQYFGPGTRLLVL.

The genes are TRBV19 and TRBJ1-1, with TRBD1 as a possible D gene (5 bases). Trimming left V 3 bases short and J 4 bases short, with 15 bases between. The germline CDR1 and CDR2 sequences are LNHDA and SQIVND (reference sequence). The CDR3 totals 15 residues. The CDR3 region is CASSIAGGVSTEAFF. CDR3 DNA: TGTGCCAGTAGTATCGCGGGGGGGGTTAGCACTGAAGCTTTCTTT.

This chain links TRBV4-1 with TRBJ1-1, with TRBD1 as a possible D gene (5 bases). The germline CDR1 and CDR2 sequences are MGHRA and YSYEKL. V was pared by 0 bases and J by 0 bases, with 8 bases between. CDR3 length: 15 residues. CDR3 region: CASSQETALNTEAFF. DNA of the CDR3: TGCGCCAGCAGCCAAGAGACAGCTTTGAACACTGAAGCTTTCTTT.

In this sample, this clone turned up a few times. The gene calls are TRBV7-3 and TRBJ2-5, with D tentatively TRBD1 (5 bases). The CDR3 has 14 residues. Between the trimmed V and J ends, which lost 0 bases and 1 base, there was a span of 6 bases. Germline lookup yields CDR1 SGHTA and CDR2 FQGTGA. The CDR3 protein is CASSLTGLQETQYF. The CDR3 DNA follows: TGTGCCAGCAGCTTAACGGGGCTCCAAGAGACCCAGTACTTC.

V gene TRBV11-2 combines with J gene TRBJ2-2; D uncertain. Trimming left V 5 bases short and J 4 bases short, with 8 bases between. This CDR3 is built from 13 residues. Germline V CDR1 and CDR2: SGHAT, FQNNGV. In nucleotides, the CDR3 is TGTGCCAGCAGCCCCGGTCCCACCGGGGAGCTGTTTTTT. Amino acids: CASSPGPTGELFF.

This chain joins TRBV5-1 and TRBJ2-3; 7 bases are shared with TRBD1. Germline trimming cut 1 base from V and 0 bases from J; bases unmatched to any gene: 5. The CDR3 sequence is 16 residues long. Germline loops: CDR1 SGHRS, CDR2 YFSETQ. The CDR3 is CASSLRTGSSTDTQYF. As DNA, the CDR3 is TGCGCCAGCAGCTTGAGGACAGGATCTAGCACAGATACGCAGTATTTT.

The chain couples TRBV19 to TRBJ1-1; 8 bases align to TRBD1. V was clipped by 3 bases and J by 1 base; unmatched bases: 1. The CDR3 has 14 residues. Germline CDR1 and CDR2: LNHDA and SQIVND (reference sequence). CDR3 sequence: CASSMDRANTEAFF. For the CDR3, the DNA is TGTGCCAGTAGTATGGACAGGGCGAACACTGAAGCTTTCTTT.

In nucleotides, the CDR3 is TGTGCCAGCAGCTTAGAGTTAGGGGCACGGAATGAAAAACTGTTTTTT. This translates into CASSLELGARNEKLFF. V gene TRBV7-8 combines with J gene TRBJ1-4, with D perhaps TRBD1 (5 bases). The CDR3 runs to 16 residues. CDR1 is SGHVS and CDR2 is FQNEAQ in the germline V gene. Deletions cut 1 base from V and 5 bases from J, with 14 bases between.

This rearrangement joins TRBV5-1 to TRBJ2-5, with D unresolved. CDR3 size: 14 residues. In germline, CDR1 is SGHRS, CDR2 YFSETQ. Trimming shortened V by 2 bases and J by 1 base, and 9 bases separated the two germline ends. The CDR3 loop is CASSLGGPQETQYF. The CDR3 DNA reads TGCGCCAGCAGCTTAGGCGGCCCCCAAGAGACCCAGTACTTC.

The chain couples TRBV29-1 to TRBJ2-2; TRBD2 matches at 9 bases. Germline CDR1 reads SQVTM; CDR2 reads ANQGSEA. This CDR3 has 14 residues. The trim removed 7 bases at V and 3 bases at J, leaving 6 bases unmatched. The CDR3 protein is CSARRGGDTGELFF. CDR3 in DNA: TGCAGCGCACGGCGGGGGGGCGACACCGGGGAGCTGTTTTTT.

This clone was seen a handful of times. The rearrangement joins TRBV11-3 to TRBJ1-5; D is unresolved. The CDR3 spans 13 residues. Germline-derived CDR1 and CDR2 are SGHNT and YENEEA. Trimming cost V 2 bases and J 9 bases, with 11 bases left between them. The chain's CDR3 is CASSLQATSPQHF. The DNA of the CDR3 is TGTGCCAGCAGCTTACAGGCTACCTCGCCCCAGCATTTT.

The chain combines TRBV28 with TRBJ2-5, with D tentatively TRBD1 (6 bases). The germline V and J ends were trimmed by 6 bases and 4 bases, with 18 bases remaining between them. This CDR3 region has 15 residues. Germline V gene lookup returns CDR1 MDHEN and CDR2 SYDVKM. The CDR3 DNA follows: TGTGCCAGCAGCTCCCCCAGGGGTTCGGGAGAGACCCAGTACTTC. It specifies CASSSPRGSGETQYF.

This chain joins TRBV7-2 and TRBJ2-7; D remains ambiguous. V lost 1 base and J 0 bases, leaving 13 bases between the germline ends. The CDR3 loop spans 16 amino acids. Germline V gene data show CDR1 as SGHTA and CDR2 as FQGNSA. The CDR3 coding sequence is TGTGCCAGCAGCTTAGAATCGGGTATCCCCTCCTACGAGCAGTACTTC. Its translation: CASSLESGIPSYEQYF.

CDR3 amino acids: CAWTGGPYNEQFF. CDR3 nucleotides: TGTGCCTGGACGGGGGGGCCCTACAATGAGCAGTTCTTC. This chain uses TRBV30 with TRBJ2-1; 8 bases match TRBD2. Looked up from germline, CDR1 is GTSNPN and CDR2 is SVGIG (reference sequence). V shed 4 bases, J shed 2 bases, and the junction held 1 base outside the gene matches. This CDR3 spans 13 amino acids.

This clone appeared a single time. The rearrangement links TRBV9 to TRBJ1-6; D unresolved. V was pared by 1 base and J by 7 bases, with 12 bases between. This CDR3 is built from 15 residues. Germline loops: CDR1 SGDLS, CDR2 YYNGEE. The CDR3 loop is CASSVTTNSNSPLHF. CDR3 DNA: TGTGCCAGCAGCGTAACGACTAACTCCAATTCACCCCTCCACTTT. Full variable domain (rest looked up from reference TRBV9 and TRBJ1-6): DSGVTQTPKHLITATGQRVTLRCSPRSGDLSVYWYQQSLDQGLQFLIQYYNGEERAKGNILERFSAQQFPDLHSELNLSSLELGDSALYFCASSVTTNSNSPLHFGNGTRLTVT.

The rearrangement uses TRBV3-1 (or the pseudogene TRBV3-2) and TRBJ2-6, with 10 bases that match TRBD1. The ends lost 4 bases at V and 4 bases at J; junction bases unmatched: 4. Looked up from germline, CDR1 is LGHDT and CDR2 is YNNKEL (reference sequence). The CDR3 totals 16 residues. The CDR3, as DNA: TGTGCCAGCAGCCGAGGGACAGGGGCAGGGGCCAACGTCCTGACTTTC. Translated, it gives CASSRGTGAGANVLTF.

The chain combines TRBV19 with TRBJ1-1, with a weak D call TRBD1 (5 bases). From germline, CDR1 is LNHDA and CDR2 SQIVND (reference sequence). This CDR3 spans 17 amino acids. V shed 3 bases and J shed 4 bases, with 21 bases lying between them. The CDR3 loop reads CASSILKSGGYSTEAFF. The CDR3 DNA sequence: TGTGCCAGTAGTATCCTTAAAAGTGGGGGGTACAGCACTGAAGCTTTCTTT.

V gene TRBV4-2 combines with J gene TRBJ2-6; D is undetermined. V dropped 0 bases and J dropped 2 bases, with 11 bases sitting between them. The length of the CDR3 is 17 residues. Germline V CDR1 and CDR2: LGHNA, YNFKEQ. CDR3 nucleotide sequence: TGTGCCAGCAGCCAAGATAGGCAGGCCGCTGGGGCCAACGTCCTGACTTTC. This translates into CASSQDRQAAGANVLTF.

V is TRBV11-3 and J is TRBJ2-5, with D tentatively TRBD1 (5 bases). Germline loops: CDR1 SGHNT, CDR2 YENEEA. The CDR3 has 13 amino acids. The germline V and J ends were trimmed by 1 base and 3 bases, with 6 bases remaining between them. DNA of the CDR3: TGTGCCAGCAGCTTAGGACAGAAAGAGACCCAGTACTTC. Protein product: CASSLGQKETQYF.

The chain uses TRBV24-1 and TRBJ1-5, with 10 positions matching TRBD1. V gave up 0 bases and J gave up 15 bases; unmatched junction bases: 7. Germline V lookup: CDR1 KGHDR, CDR2 SFDVKD. CDR3 size: 14 residues. CDR3 residues: CATSDLTDRGLLHF. The CDR3 DNA follows: TGTGCCACCAGTGATTTGACAGACAGGGGGCTTCTGCATTTT.

The rearrangement links TRBV18 to TRBJ2-7, with 12 nucleotides matching TRBD1. The V segment lost 3 bases and the J segment 2 bases; nucleotides outside the gene matches: 2. CDR1 is KGHSH and CDR2 is LQKENI in the germline V gene. The length of the CDR3 is 15 residues. CDR3 in amino acids: CASSPGTGGAYEQYF. In nucleotides, the CDR3 is TGTGCCAGCTCACCCGGGACAGGGGGCGCCTACGAGCAGTACTTC.

V is TRBV7-9 and J is TRBJ2-5, with 9 bases matching TRBD1. The DNA end is more similar to TRBJ2-7, so the J call may be wrong. Germline V gene lookup returns CDR1 SEHNR and CDR2 FQNEAQ (reference sequence). The CDR3 covers 15 residues. The CDR3 is CASSRGGTGSDEQYF. For the CDR3, the DNA is TGTGCCAGCAGCCGAGGGGGGACAGGGAGCGACGAGCAGTACTTC.

This sequence joins TRBV27 and TRBJ2-1; possible D gene TRBD1, 6 bases. The CDR3 runs 13 residues. Germline V gene sequence: CDR1 MNHEY, CDR2 SMNVEV (reference sequence). The V end lost 10 bases, the J end lost 3 bases, and 13 bases lay between the germline ends. In DNA, the CDR3 is TGTGCCATCGCATTGGACAGCTACAATGAGCAGTTCTTC. Its protein is CAIALDSYNEQFF.